A selection of T cell receptor beta chains follows, all from one sample in a study of beta chain features in type 1 diabetes. Profiled with immunoSEQ multiplex PCR; TCRdb holds only in-frame clones, not every one. The sample gives around 41,000 clones, approximately 61% of which show up once; about 1.7% is in the top ten. The sequencing input was Tregs from blood. The receptor set was obtained from a man aged 30 to 45 with type 1 diabetes. Some clones in this sample may be carry-over from other donors' samples. The CDR3 runs from the conserved cysteine through the conserved F or W. D genes are given only for firm matches. Clone size is not always given. Where it is, it says once, few, many or a class for expanded clones.

clone size	J gene	D gene	V gene	CDR3 protein	CDR3 DNA
NA	TRBJ1-3	NA	TRBV30	CAWSGAGGVEDTIYF	TGTGCCTGGAGTGGGGCCGGGGGGGTGGAAGACACCATATATTTT
once	TRBJ2-7	TRBD2	TRBV7-2	CASSFELTSGVSTYEQYF	TGTGCCAGCAGCTTTGAATTAACTAGCGGGGTATCAACCTACGAGCAGTACTTC
NA	TRBJ2-5	TRBD2	TRBV11-2	CASSPTGLAGGLETQYF	TGTGCCAGCAGCCCGACGGGACTAGCGGGGGGGCTTGAGACCCAGTACTTC
NA	TRBJ1-1	NA	TRBV5-1	CASSLEGSGQAFF	TGCGCCAGCAGCTTGGAAGGTAGCGGACAAGCTTTCTTT
few	TRBJ1-6	TRBD1	TRBV30	CACPSGGTGASPLHF	TGTGCCTGCCCCTCAGGCGGGACAGGGGCATCACCCCTCCACTTT
NA	TRBJ2-3	NA	TRBV6-5	CASSYGTNTDTQYF	TGTGCCAGCAGTTATGGCACGAACACAGATACGCAGTATTTT
NA	TRBJ1-2	NA	TRBV7-9	CASQNWGSYGYTF	TGTGCCAGCCAAAATTGGGGCAGCTATGGCTACACCTTC
once	TRBJ2-5	TRBD2	TRBV4-1	CASSRLPGLAGEETQYF	TGCGCCAGCAGCCGTCTCCCGGGACTAGCGGGGGAAGAGACCCAGTACTTC
NA	TRBJ1-1	TRBD1	TRBV6-6	CASRRRGLGTEAFF	TGTGCCAGCAGAAGGAGGGGGCTTGGCACTGAAGCTTTCTTT
NA	TRBJ2-3	TRBD2	TRBV6-5	CASTLAGGDTQYF	TGTGCCAGCACACTAGCGGGGGGGGATACGCAGTATTTT
NA	TRBJ2-3	TRBD1	TRBV7-6	CASSLRQGTDTQYF	TGTGCCAGCAGCTTAAGACAGGGTACAGATACGCAGTATTTT
NA	TRBJ2-2	NA	TRBV2	CASHVSANTGELFF	TGTGCCAGCCACGTTAGTGCCAACACCGGGGAGCTGTTTTTT
NA	TRBJ1-2	TRBD1	TRBV5-6	CASSLLDRVQPDGYTF	TGTGCCAGCAGCTTGTTGGACAGGGTCCAGCCGGATGGCTACACCTTC
NA	TRBJ2-3	NA	TRBV9	CASSVGSISGDTQYF	TGTGCCAGCAGCGTAGGAAGTATCTCGGGAGATACGCAGTATTTT
few	TRBJ2-7	TRBD2	TRBV27	CASSPGPSGGTYEQYF	TGTGCCAGCAGTCCAGGACCTAGCGGGGGAACCTACGAGCAGTACTTC
NA	TRBJ1-4	NA	TRBV5-6	CASSLAPTNEKLFF	TGTGCCAGCAGCTTGGCCCCTACTAATGAAAAACTGTTTTTT
once	TRBJ1-4	NA	TRBV5-1	CASSMGVASTNEKLFF	TGCGCCAGCAGCATGGGGGTAGCATCAACTAATGAAAAACTGTTTTTT
NA	TRBJ1-2	TRBD1	TRBV2	CASSEQGGGYGYTF	TGTGCCAGCAGTGAGCAAGGGGGCGGCTATGGCTACACCTTC
NA	TRBJ2-1	TRBD2	TRBV7-8	CASSLVGRGFSYNEQFF	TGTGCCAGCAGCTTAGTGGGGCGGGGGTTTTCTTACAATGAGCAGTTCTTC
NA	TRBJ1-2	TRBD1	TRBV10-3	CAISATSGTAYGYTF	TGTGCCATCAGTGCCACCTCCGGGACAGCCTATGGCTACACCTTC
NA	TRBJ1-5	NA	TRBV2	CASSYRAAQPQHF	TGTGCCAGCAGTTACAGGGCGGCTCAGCCCCAGCATTTT
few	TRBJ1-3	NA	TRBV5-4	CASSRGGIASGNTIYF	TGTGCCAGCAGCCGGGGAGGAATTGCCTCTGGAAACACCATATATTTT
NA	TRBJ2-7	TRBD2	TRBV10-3	CAISESGGTYEQYF	TGTGCCATCAGTGAGTCGGGGGGGACCTACGAGCAGTACTTC
few	TRBJ1-3	NA	TRBV5-4	CASSPSMGTGNTIYF	TGTGCCAGCAGCCCCAGTATGGGCACTGGAAACACCATATATTTT
few	TRBJ2-3	TRBD2	TRBV7-2	CASSLNGGNLYTQYF	TGTGCCAGCAGCTTAAACGGGGGGAACCTATATACGCAGTATTTT
NA	TRBJ2-5	TRBD1	TRBV4-2	CASSHQATQGGETQYF	TGTGCCAGCAGCCACCAGGCCACACAGGGGGGAGAGACCCAGTACTTC
NA	TRBJ2-1	TRBD2	TRBV7-2	CASSVAGGLNEQFF	TGTGCCAGCAGCGTAGCGGGGGGGCTCAATGAGCAGTTCTTC
once	TRBJ1-1	TRBD1	TRBV7-9	CASSLGRTGNTEAFF	TGTGCCAGCAGCTTAGGTCGGACAGGGAACACTGAAGCTTTCTTT
NA	TRBJ1-2	NA	TRBV18	CASSPRPINYGYTF	TGTGCCAGCTCACCACGTCCTATTAACTATGGCTACACCTTC
NA	TRBJ1-1	NA	TRBV6-6	CASSYGQPQAFF	TGTGCCAGCAGTTACGGACAACCGCAAGCTTTCTTT
NA	TRBJ2-2	NA	TRBV4-2	CASSPTGGELFF	TGTGCCAGCAGCCCGACGGGCGGGGAGCTGTTTTTT
NA	TRBJ2-1	NA	TRBV7-3	CASSFTGGRFAEQFF	TGTGCCAGCAGCTTCACCGGGGGGCGATTTGCAGAGCAGTTCTTC
NA	TRBJ1-2	NA	TRBV30	CAWSLGWGYTF	TGTGCCTGGAGCCTCGGGTGGGGCTACACCTTC
NA	TRBJ2-2	TRBD2	TRBV5-4	CASSKLAGRTGELFF	TGTGCCAGCAGCAAACTAGCGGGGAGGACCGGGGAGCTGTTTTTT
NA	TRBJ1-1	TRBD1	TRBV11-2	CASSLDPLGTGGTEAFF	TGTGCCAGCAGCTTAGATCCTTTAGGGACAGGGGGCACTGAAGCTTTCTTT
NA	TRBJ1-2	TRBD1	TRBV29-1	CSGGTGDIHGYTF	TGCAGCGGGGGGACAGGGGACATCCATGGCTACACCTTC
NA	TRBJ2-5	NA	TRBV6-5	CASSYSWFEETQYF	TGTGCCAGCAGTTACTCGTGGTTCGAGGAGACCCAGTACTTC
NA	TRBJ2-1	TRBD2	TRBV5-1	CASSTTSHGNEQFF	TGCGCCAGCAGCACGACTAGCCACGGCAATGAGCAGTTCTTC
few	TRBJ1-2	NA	TRBV5-1	CASSLAGADGYTF	TGCGCCAGCAGCTTGGCTGGGGCGGATGGCTACACCTTC
once	TRBJ2-2	TRBD1	TRBV25-1	CASSEATGGPGELFF	TGTGCCAGCAGTGAGGCTACAGGGGGTCCCGGGGAGCTGTTTTTT
NA	TRBJ2-1	TRBD1	TRBV5-1	CASSLATGGTYNEQFF	TGCGCCAGCAGCTTGGCTACAGGGGGCACCTACAATGAGCAGTTCTTC
NA	TRBJ2-1	TRBD2	TRBV18	CASSPPGLAGSRDEQFF	TGTGCCAGCTCACCCCCGGGACTAGCGGGGTCTCGGGATGAGCAGTTCTTC
NA	TRBJ2-7	NA	TRBV9	CASSEGVGLGYEQYF	TGTGCCAGCAGCGAGGGGGTCGGGTTGGGCTACGAGCAGTACTTC
few	TRBJ2-7	TRBD1	TRBV28	CASSPWTGKTYEQYF	TGTGCCAGCAGCCCCTGGACAGGGAAGACCTACGAGCAGTACTTC
NA	TRBJ2-7	TRBD2	TRBV6-5	CASSYSAGDNYEQYF	TGTGCCAGCAGTTACTCGGCGGGAGACAACTACGAGCAGTACTTC
few	TRBJ2-7	NA	TRBV10-2	CASSDRAWDEQYF	TGCGCCAGCAGTGACAGGGCCTGGGACGAGCAGTACTTC
few	TRBJ1-3	TRBD1	TRBV10-3	CATGTGIGNTIYF	TGTGCCACCGGGACAGGGATCGGAAACACCATATATTTT
NA	TRBJ1-2	NA	TRBV2	CASSEGRNYGYTF	TGTGCCAGCAGTGAGGGCAGGAACTATGGCTACACCTTC
NA	TRBJ1-2	NA	TRBV20-1	CSAVRGGGYTF	TGCAGTGCTGTGAGGGGAGGAGGCTACACCTTC
few	TRBJ1-1	NA	TRBV7-9	CASSLSRGSAEAFF	TGTGCCAGCAGCTTATCTCGGGGAAGCGCTGAAGCTTTCTTT
NA	TRBJ2-7	TRBD1	TRBV10-3	CAARTGDNEQYF	TGTGCCGCCAGGACAGGGGACAACGAGCAGTACTTC
NA	TRBJ2-5	NA	TRBV7-8	CASSLGSLRIRETQYF	TGTGCCAGCAGCTTAGGATCTCTGCGGATTAGGGAGACCCAGTACTTC
few	TRBJ2-5	NA	TRBV18	CASSPRGKETQYF	TGTGCCAGCTCACCTAGAGGGAAAGAGACCCAGTACTTC